One T cell receptor (beta chain) is described in this entry. Its antigen is not identified. These data come from a study of T cells in localized non-small cell lung cancer. The study's findings and limits: Longer survival (overall) was linked to higher T cell density in blood. Heterogeneity cannot be ruled out, as sequencing used one tumor region only. Turning up in adjacent lung were a median roughly 62 of the top 100 tumor clones.

The repertoire was sequenced with immunoSEQ multiplex PCR; TCRdb's copy has only in-frame clones and lacks some. Altogether 40,000 to 55,000 clones are present, 65% to 90% being singletons, with the ten largest covering roughly 15%. Trimming took 6 bases from V and 5 from J, leaving 10 bases between them. Per germline, CDR1 MNHNY and CDR2 SVGAGI (reference sequence). The CDR3 runs 12 residues. This rearrangement joins TRBV6-6 to TRBJ1-1; D may be TRBD1 (6 bases). This TCR derives from a man aged 35 to 69 with stage III lung adenocarcinoma. The specimen comprised peripheral blood mononuclear cells, sampled before any cancer treatment. This CDR3 is CASSRGGTEAFF. CDR3 DNA sequence: TGTGCCAGCAGCCGAGGGGGAACTGAAGCTTTCTTT.